A single sample gave rise to the 6 T cell receptor beta chains below, sequenced in a study of monozygotic twins with inflammatory bowel disease. TCRdb re-called the 5' RACE reads; one entry per CDR3 protein, DNA not given. The sample has some 150,000 distinct CDR3 sequences, and its top ten clones hold more than 1%. The sequencing sample was made of blood. The receptors were gathered from a human donor with ulcerative colitis or Crohn's disease, or a healthy co-twin of an affected twin (not recorded which).

CDR3 sequence: CASSLQIGLGGEQYF. The chain joins TRBV7-2 to TRBJ2-7; TCRdb calls TRBD2, which cannot be checked without DNA. Germline CDR1 reads SGHTA; CDR2 reads FQGNSA. This CDR3 comprises 15 residues.

The chain uses TRBV7-3 and TRBJ1-2; TCRdb calls TRBD1, which cannot be checked without DNA. The CDR3 contains 17 residues. Germline V CDR1 and CDR2: SGHTA, FQGTGA. The CDR3 is CASSLTGATGEFYGYTF.

The chain has TRBV27 and TRBJ1-1; the D gene TCRdb calls, TRBD1, cannot be checked with no DNA. This CDR3 is 14 amino acids long. Germline loops: CDR1 MNHEY, CDR2 SMNVEV (reference sequence). The CDR3 here is CASTPLARGTEAFF.

The chain uses TRBV5-1 and TRBJ2-1; no DNA is available, so the TRBD1 call from TCRdb remains unchecked. This CDR3 is 13 amino acids long. The germline V gene encodes CDR1 SGHRS and CDR2 YFSETQ. CDR3 protein: CASGETDYNEQFF.

The rearrangement joins TRBV29-1 to TRBJ2-7; TCRdb calls TRBD2, which cannot be checked without DNA. Germline CDR1 SQVTM, CDR2 ANQGSEA. The CDR3 has 14 amino acids. The CDR3 spells CSVEDQNTGGEQYF.

The chain uses TRBV12-3 or TRBV12-4 and TRBJ1-1; absent DNA, TCRdb's TRBD1 call cannot be checked. CDR3 length equals 14 residues. The chain's CDR3 is CASRRTGSNTEAFF.